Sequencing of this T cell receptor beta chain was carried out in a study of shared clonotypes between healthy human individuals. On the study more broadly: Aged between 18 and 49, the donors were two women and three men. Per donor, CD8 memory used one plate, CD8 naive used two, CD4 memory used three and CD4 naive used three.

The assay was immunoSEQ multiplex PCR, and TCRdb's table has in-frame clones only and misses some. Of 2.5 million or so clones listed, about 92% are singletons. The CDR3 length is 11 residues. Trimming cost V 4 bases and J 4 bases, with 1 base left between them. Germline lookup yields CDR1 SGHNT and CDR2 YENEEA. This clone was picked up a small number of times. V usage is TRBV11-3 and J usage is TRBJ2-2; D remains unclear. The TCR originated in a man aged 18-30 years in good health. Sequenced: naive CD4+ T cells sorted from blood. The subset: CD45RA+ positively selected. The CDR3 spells CASSSTGELFF. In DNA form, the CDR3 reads TGTGCCAGCAGCTCCACCGGGGAGCTGTTTTTT.